This T cell receptor (beta chain) comes out of a study of blood T cell repertoires in COVID-19 (dated by TCRdb to the early 2020s). About the full investigation: Samples from collaborators originated in the United States, Italy and Spain and spanned both the acute and convalescent phases of COVID-19. The material from the prospective study consisted of cDNA or gDNA derived from T cells, B-cell-depleted T cells, or PBMCs. Samples came from the ongoing ImmuneRACE study (first 160 participants) plus 1,254 subjects from 6 global collaborators. Nearly every sample came with metadata listing a de-identified subject ID, COVID-19 status, age in years and sex. Where HLA class I and class II types were available, the types were taken from metadata supplied by the sample provider, not from assay-based typing. The repertoires were released in a freely available public database intended as a resource for research on the immune response to SARS-CoV-2. Subjects who had been exposed to COVID-19, were actively infected with it, or had recovered from it provided the deeply sampled blood TCRbeta repertoires that made up the dataset. Here is what the overall study found, with its caveats: The amount of clinical and demographic metadata varied by source and participant and was provided uncurated.

Each collaborating institution followed its own protocols to collect whole blood in K2EDTA tubes. Collaborator samples were shipped for TCRbeta analysis as frozen whole blood, isolated PBMCs, or DNA extracted from either sample type. TCRbeta CDR3 regions were amplified from genomic DNA by means of the immunoSEQ Assay, a bias-controlled multiplex PCR. The original methods were these. Nucleated cell counts per sample were estimated from amplification of reference gene primers within the assay. To quantify the absolute abundance of each unique TCRbeta CDR3 rearrangement, sequence reads were collapsed and filtered. For each sample, productive Simpson clonality was calculated as the square root of Simpson's diversity index across productive rearrangements. TCRdb took over this immuneACCESS table, retaining in-frame rearrangements with V and J assigned. Such tables are incomplete; in checked studies, under half of the missing clones stem from an unresolved V gene, and the remainder is unexplained. The DNA was the basis for D and trimming; V, J and clone size are from that table. The sample table contains roughly 130,000 clones; only one count was recorded for over 85% of them. In total, the top ten clones hold around 3.8% of the sample.

The CDR3 has 14 amino acids, counting the end cysteine and phenylalanine. Only CDR3 DNA remains: 42 bases, in frame from the first base. Looking up the germline V gene yields CDR1 KGHDR and CDR2 SFDVKD. For this chain, trimming is 5 bases at the V end and 6 bases at the J end, and the number of junction bases without a gene match is 5. About this clone: Its antigen is unknown. The input lacks base qualities; no much larger clone sits a single base away.

The origin of this receptor is a man in his fifties or sixties with active COVID-19. The sequenced sample consisted of peripheral blood. This receptor chain uses TRBV24-1 and TRBJ2-1, and 8 junctional nucleotides match TRBD2. The DNA reads as follows: TGTGCCACCAGTGTCGGGAGGGCGTCCAATGAGCAGTTCTTC. It translates as CATSVGRASNEQFF.